This entry is about one T cell receptor (beta chain). The data were produced by immunoSEQ multiplex PCR, yet TCRdb's version contains in-frame clones alone and is incomplete. Here the sample spans 150,000 or so clones, roughly 80% being singletons. Participants' own reports of clinical history determined their cohort assignment. The data stem from a study of blood T cell repertoires in COVID-19. Trimming shortened V by 3 bases and J by 2 bases, and 10 bases separated the two germline ends. Germline assignment: CDR1 MNHEY and CDR2 SVGAGI. The CDR3 loop spans 14 amino acids. The specimen sequenced was PBMCs or T cells enriched from blood (not recorded which). The sequence derives from a middle-aged woman with acute COVID-19. The rearrangement joins TRBV6-5 to TRBJ2-5; tentatively, D is TRBD2 (6 bases). The CDR3 bases are TGTGCCAGCAGTTATAGTAGCGGACAAGAGACCCAGTACTTC. Its protein product is CASSYSSGQETQYF.